This T cell receptor (beta chain) was identified during a study of Graves' ophthalmopathy and Graves' hyperthyroidism. Findings of the study overall: Detected in blood as well were most expanded thyroid clonotypes with frequency above 0.001.

Amplification from RNA transcripts yielded the TCR beta CDR3 regions. HTBI primers were used in a first-round RT-PCR, which preceded a second-round multiplex PCR. TCRdb itself ran the multiplex PCR reads through MiXCR, one entry per CDR3 protein. The sample carries some 200,000 distinct CDR3 sequences, roughly 29% recorded once. This clonotype has at least ten counts. The antigen remains undetermined. This CDR3 region has 16 residues. The V end was cut by 3 bases, the J end by 0 bases, with 16 bases between. Germline lookup yields CDR1 SGDLS and CDR2 YYNGEE. This chain uses TRBV9 with TRBJ2-7; possibly TRBD2 for D (5 bases). The sequence was obtained from a man aged 50-59 years with Graves' ophthalmopathy. Sequenced material: peripheral blood. The CDR3 loop reads CASSARPVAGSYEQYF. As DNA, the CDR3 is TGTGCCAGCAGCGCCCGACCAGTCGCGGGCTCCTACGAGCAGTACTTC.